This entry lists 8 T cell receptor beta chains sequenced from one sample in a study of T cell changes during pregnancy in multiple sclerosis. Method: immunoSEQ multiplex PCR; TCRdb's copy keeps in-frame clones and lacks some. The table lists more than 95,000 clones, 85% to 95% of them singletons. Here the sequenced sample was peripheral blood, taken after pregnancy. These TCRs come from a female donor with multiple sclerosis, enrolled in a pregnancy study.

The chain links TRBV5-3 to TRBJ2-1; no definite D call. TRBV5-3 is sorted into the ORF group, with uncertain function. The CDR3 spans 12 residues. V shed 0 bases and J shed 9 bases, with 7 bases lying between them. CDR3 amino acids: CARSLARIEQFF. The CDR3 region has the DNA TGTGCCAGAAGCTTGGCGCGAATTGAGCAGTTCTTC.

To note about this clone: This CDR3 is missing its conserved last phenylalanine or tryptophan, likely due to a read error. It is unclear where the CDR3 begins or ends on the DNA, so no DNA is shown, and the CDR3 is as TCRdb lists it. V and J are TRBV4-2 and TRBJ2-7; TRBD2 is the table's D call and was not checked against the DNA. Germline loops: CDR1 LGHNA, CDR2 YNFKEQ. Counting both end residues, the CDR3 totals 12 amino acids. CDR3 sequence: CASSHLYSGMSS.

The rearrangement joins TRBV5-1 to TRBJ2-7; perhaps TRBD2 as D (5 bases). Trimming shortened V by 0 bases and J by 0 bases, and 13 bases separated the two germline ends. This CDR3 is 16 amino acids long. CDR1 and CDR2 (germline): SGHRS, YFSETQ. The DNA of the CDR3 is TGCGCCAGCAGCTTGGGAGACGGCGGGTCCTCCTACGAGCAGTACTTC. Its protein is CASSLGDGGSSYEQYF.

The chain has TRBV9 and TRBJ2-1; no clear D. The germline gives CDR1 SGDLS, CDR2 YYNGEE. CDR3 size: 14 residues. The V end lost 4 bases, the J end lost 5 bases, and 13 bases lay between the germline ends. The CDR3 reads CASSSFRGHNEQFF. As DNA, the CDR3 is TGTGCCAGCAGCTCCTTTCGAGGCCACAATGAGCAGTTCTTC.

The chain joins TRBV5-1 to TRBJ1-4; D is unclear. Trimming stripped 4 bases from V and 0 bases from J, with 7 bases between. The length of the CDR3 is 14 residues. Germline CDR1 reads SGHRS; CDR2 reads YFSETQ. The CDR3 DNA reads TGCGCCAGCAGCCGACTGACAACTAATGAAAAACTGTTTTTT. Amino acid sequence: CASSRLTTNEKLFF.

CDR3 DNA sequence: TGTGCCAGCATACGGACAGGAGGGAACACTGAAGCTTTCTTT. The encoded protein is CASIRTGGNTEAFF. The V gene is TRBV27, the J gene TRBJ1-1; 7 bases fit TRBD1. The CDR3 has 14 amino acids. With V trimmed by 7 bases and J by 1 base, 6 bases remained unmatched. The germline CDR1 and CDR2 sequences are MNHEY and SMNVEV (reference sequence).

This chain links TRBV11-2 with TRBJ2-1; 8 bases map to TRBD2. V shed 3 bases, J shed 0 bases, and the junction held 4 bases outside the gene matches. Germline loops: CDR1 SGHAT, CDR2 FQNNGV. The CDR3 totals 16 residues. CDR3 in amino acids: CASSFPGTSSYNEQFF. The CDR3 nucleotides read TGTGCCAGCAGCTTCCCCGGGACTAGCTCCTACAATGAGCAGTTCTTC.

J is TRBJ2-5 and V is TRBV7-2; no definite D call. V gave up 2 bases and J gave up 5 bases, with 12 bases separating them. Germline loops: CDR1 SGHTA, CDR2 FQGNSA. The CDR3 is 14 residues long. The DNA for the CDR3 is TGTGCCAGCAGCTTATTGAATAGTCCGGAGACCCAGTACTTC. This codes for CASSLLNSPETQYF.